Each of the 5 T cell receptor beta chains below was sequenced from the same sample in a study of cytomegalovirus exposure and HLA in healthy donors. Amplification used 60 Vbeta primers and 13 Jbeta primers. Sequencing used immunoSEQ multiplex PCR; TCRdb keeps in-frame clones, though not all of them. The sample consists of about 160,000 clones, 81% of them appearing once. Sequenced: PBMCs. These receptor sequences come from a woman between 18 and 29 years old in good health and CMV-seronegative.

The chain carries TRBV4-1 and TRBJ1-6, with no clear D. The V gene's germline CDR1 is MGHRA and CDR2 YSYEKL. Trimming took off 4 bases at V and 14 bases at J, with 12 bases between the two ends. The CDR3 spans 12 residues. CDR3 nucleotide sequence: TGCGCCAGCAGCCCTACGGTGGGCACCCTCCACTTT. This translates into CASSPTVGTLHF.

The gene calls are TRBV18 and TRBJ1-4, with a tentative D call TRBD1 (5 bases). Trimming removed 5 bases from V and 5 bases from J, with 9 bases in between. Germline V gene data show CDR1 as KGHSH and CDR2 as LQKENI. This CDR3 spans 13 amino acids. DNA of the CDR3: TGTGCCAGCTCAGCGGGGGAAAATGAAAAACTGTTTTTT. Protein sequence: CASSAGENEKLFF.

V usage is TRBV28 and J usage is TRBJ2-7; D uncertain. Looked up from germline, CDR1 is MDHEN and CDR2 is SYDVKM. Trimming removed 5 bases from V and 5 bases from J, with 16 bases in between. CDR3 length: 14 amino acids. The DNA for the CDR3 is TGTGCCAGCAGTCGAGTCGTCGATTCCCACGAGCAGTACTTC. It encodes CASSRVVDSHEQYF.

This chain connects TRBV18 to TRBJ1-1; maybe TRBD1 (5 bases). This CDR3 spans 15 amino acids. CDR1 is KGHSH and CDR2 is LQKENI in the germline V gene. V lost 4 bases, J lost 0 bases, and 12 bases lay in between. This chain's CDR3 is CASSRQQGLNTEAFF. CDR3 DNA sequence: TGTGCCAGCTCACGACAGCAAGGATTGAACACTGAAGCTTTCTTT.

The chain is built from TRBV27 and TRBJ2-5, with 7 bases lining up with TRBD1. V was pared by 2 bases and J by 11 bases, with 8 bases of the junction left unmatched. The germline gives CDR1 MNHEY, CDR2 SMNVEV (reference sequence). The CDR3 has 13 amino acids. The CDR3, as DNA: TGTGCCAGCAGTTTACACGACAGGGCCGGGCAGTACTTC. Translating gives CASSLHDRAGQYF.